This TCR beta chain appears in the sequencing data of a study of radiotherapy plus CTLA-4 blockade in lung cancer. This CDR3 is 14 amino acids long. The V gene's germline CDR1 is SGHRS and CDR2 YFSETQ. With 6 bases removed from V and 4 bases from J, the gap between germline ends came to 17 bases. Here immunoSEQ multiplex PCR was the method, and the copy in TCRdb shows in-frame clones only, minus some. The table includes approximately 44,000 clones, 60% to 80% detected once. This sequence was found in a human donor with non-small cell lung cancer who had stable disease on radiotherapy plus ipilimumab. The chain uses TRBV5-1 and TRBJ2-7; D gene unclear. Sample: peripheral blood, taken from a patient treated with radiotherapy plus ipilimumab. This chain's CDR3 is CASTTFPSSYEQYF. In DNA form, the CDR3 reads TGCGCCAGCACCACATTCCCGTCAAGTTACGAGCAGTACTTC.